This is a list of T cell receptor beta chains from one sample in a study of blood T cells in healthy people across ages. Each CDR3 protein is one row after TCRdb ran MiXCR on the 5' RACE reads. This table holds some 1.7 million distinct CDR3 sequences, 28% found once. Source material: blood. The source of these receptors is a woman aged 25-40 years in good health. Both conserved end residues are trimmed from each CDR3.

j_call v_call cdr3_aa
TRBJ2-1 TRBV28 AISSGGGAYNEQF
TRBJ2-1 TRBV7-3 ASSPSASTNEQF
TRBJ2-1 TRBV4-3 ASSQVESSGNNEQF
- TRBV19 ASSIGTSADEQY
TRBJ2-1 TRBV6-4 AGSESSLARNEQF
TRBJ1-2 TRBV7-9 ASSLAGAGNGYT
TRBJ1-5 TRBV14 ASSHGTAPNQPQH
TRBJ2-3 TRBV20-1 SASASPGTGDADTQY
TRBJ1-6 TRBV7-2 ASSLAGQGRNSPLH
TRBJ1-2 TRBV6-2/TRBV6-3 ASSRTYQSQGSDGYT
TRBJ2-1 TRBV20-1 SADLSGVRNNEQF
TRBJ1-6 TRBV5-1 AGTQQGPYNSPLH
TRBJ2-1 TRBV7-6 ASSAARNEQF
TRBJ2-7 TRBV6-5 ASSRGLARGEQY
TRBJ2-5 TRBV5-1 ASTSEGRQGEETQY
TRBJ2-3 TRBV29-1 SGGADTQY
TRBJ2-7 TRBV10-2 ASRSGAGPYEQY
TRBJ2-1 TRBV20-1 SASGTSGGNNEQF
TRBJ1-2 TRBV20-1 SAVPLFQGTYGYT
TRBJ2-1 TRBV12-5 ASRDSRNEQF
TRBJ1-5 TRBV28 ASSLPGQGIQPQH
TRBJ2-4 TRBV7-2 ASSSTQGGENIQY
TRBJ1-1 TRBV5-1 ASSAAGTGDTEAF
TRBJ2-6 TRBV7-2 ASSYQSSGANVRT
TRBJ2-7 TRBV7-2 ASSPRGNLEQY
TRBJ2-1 TRBV27 ASAWRGWSTNEQF
TRBJ2-7 TRBV5-5 ASSWDRPPYEQY
TRBJ2-2 TRBV4-1 ASRGPSTGELF
TRBJ2-7 TRBV14 ASSQGRLDPYEQY
TRBJ2-1 TRBV4-3 ASSQDFGSYNEQF
TRBJ1-1 TRBV4-3 ASSQDLGLRGAF
TRBJ2-1 TRBV11-1 ASSLSPGALSYNEQF
TRBJ1-2 TRBV5-5 ASNSGGTGSNYGYT
TRBJ2-1 TRBV6-2/TRBV6-3 ASSYSSQGNEQF
TRBJ2-5 TRBV5-1 ASSSFSLPQETQY
TRBJ1-1 TRBV7-2 ASSTDRRGRAF
TRBJ2-7 TRBV7-9 ASSLTTYTGGEQY
TRBJ1-5 TRBV15 ATSTPQGGYSNQPQH
TRBJ2-3 TRBV20-1 SAHQTGTDTQY
TRBJ2-5 TRBV3-1 ASSQELQETQY
TRBJ1-2 TRBV24-1 ATSDPGVGYT
TRBJ1-1 TRBV15 ATSRGPGTVNTEAF